This TCR beta chain was sequenced for a study of shared clonotypes between healthy human individuals. Terminally differentiated effector memory CD45RA+ cells were excluded from the naive CD8 cells, which were CD45RO-negative and positively selected for CCR7. Every one of the donors was a Caucasian adult that lived in Nashville, Tennessee. For each subset, genomic DNA was distributed in equal portions over several immunoSEQ plates. Clones were sequenced by immunoSEQ multiplex PCR, and TCRdb holds only the in-frame ones, with some missing. The table shows 2 million or so clones, with approximately 94% occurring only once. The germline V gene encodes CDR1 SGHRS and CDR2 YFSETQ. Losses at the gene ends were 0 bases for V and 4 bases for J; bases not matched to a gene: 10. The CDR3 length is 17 residues.

This sequence joins TRBV5-1 and TRBJ1-1; the match to TRBD1 covers 9 bases. Sequencing input: naive CD8+ T cells sorted from blood. The clonotype originates from a man between 18 and 35 years old in good health. CDR3 region: CASSLEQGASVVTEAFF. CDR3 bases: TGCGCCAGCAGCTTGGAACAGGGGGCTTCAGTGGTCACTGAAGCTTTCTTT. Supplemented by reference TRBV5-1 and TRBJ1-1, the full variable domain reads KAGVTQTPRYLIKTRGQQVTLSCSPISGHRSVSWYQQTPGQGLQFLFEYFSETQRNKGNFPGRFSGRQFSNSRSEMNVSTLELGDSALYLCASSLEQGASVVTEAFFGQGTRLTVV.